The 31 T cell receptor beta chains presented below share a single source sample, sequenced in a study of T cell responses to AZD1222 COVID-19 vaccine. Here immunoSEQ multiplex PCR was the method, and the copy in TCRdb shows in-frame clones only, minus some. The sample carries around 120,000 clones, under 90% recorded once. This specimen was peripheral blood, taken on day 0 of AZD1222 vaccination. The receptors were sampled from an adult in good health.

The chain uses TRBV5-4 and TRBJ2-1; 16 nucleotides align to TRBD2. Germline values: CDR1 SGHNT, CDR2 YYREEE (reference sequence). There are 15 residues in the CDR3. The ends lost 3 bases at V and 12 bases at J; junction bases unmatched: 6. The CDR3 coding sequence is TGTGCCAGCAGCTGGGGGGGACTAGCGGGAGGGACGCAGTTCTTC. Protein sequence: CASSWGGLAGGTQFF. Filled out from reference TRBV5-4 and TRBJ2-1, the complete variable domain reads ETGVTQSPTHLIKTRGQQVTLRCSSQSGHNTVSWYQQALGQGPQFIFQYYREEENGRGNFPPRFSGLQFPNYSSELNVNALELDDSALYLCASSWGGLAGGTQFFGPGTRLTVL.

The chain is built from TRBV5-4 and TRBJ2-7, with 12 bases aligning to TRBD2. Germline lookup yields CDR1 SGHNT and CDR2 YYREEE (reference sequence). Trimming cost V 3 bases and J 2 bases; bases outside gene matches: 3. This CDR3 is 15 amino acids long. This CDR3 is CASSSRTSGTYEQYF. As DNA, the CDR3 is TGTGCCAGCAGCTCTAGGACTAGCGGGACCTACGAGCAGTACTTC.

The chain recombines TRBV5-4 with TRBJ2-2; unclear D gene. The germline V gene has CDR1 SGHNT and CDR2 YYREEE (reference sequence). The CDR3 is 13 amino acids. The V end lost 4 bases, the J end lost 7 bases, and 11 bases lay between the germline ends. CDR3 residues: CASSLNQDGELFF. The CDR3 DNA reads TGTGCCAGCAGCCTAAACCAAGACGGGGAGCTGTTTTTT.

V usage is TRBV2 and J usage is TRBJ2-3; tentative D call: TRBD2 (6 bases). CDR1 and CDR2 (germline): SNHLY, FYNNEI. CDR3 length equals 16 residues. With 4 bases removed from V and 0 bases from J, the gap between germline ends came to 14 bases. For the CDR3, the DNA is TGTGCCAGCAGTGTGGGGCTAGCGCATAGCACAGATACGCAGTATTTT. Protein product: CASSVGLAHSTDTQYF.

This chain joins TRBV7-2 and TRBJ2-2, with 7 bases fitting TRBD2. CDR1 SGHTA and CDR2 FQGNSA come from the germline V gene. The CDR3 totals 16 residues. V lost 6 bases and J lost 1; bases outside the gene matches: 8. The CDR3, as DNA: TGTGCCAGCAGAACGGGGGGTCAACTGAACACCGGGGAGCTGTTTTTT. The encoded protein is CASRTGGQLNTGELFF.

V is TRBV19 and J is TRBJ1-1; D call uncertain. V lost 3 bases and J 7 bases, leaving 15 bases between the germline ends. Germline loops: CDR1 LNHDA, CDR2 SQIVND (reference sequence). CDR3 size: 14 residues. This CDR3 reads CASSMNTLTREAFF. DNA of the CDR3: TGTGCCAGTAGTATGAACACTCTAACCCGTGAAGCTTTCTTT. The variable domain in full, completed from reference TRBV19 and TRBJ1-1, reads DGGITQSPKYLFRKEGQNVTLSCEQNLNHDAMYWYRQDPGQGLRLIYYSQIVNDFQKGDIAEGYSVSREKKESFPLTVTSAQKNPTAFYLCASSMNTLTREAFFGQGTRLTVV.

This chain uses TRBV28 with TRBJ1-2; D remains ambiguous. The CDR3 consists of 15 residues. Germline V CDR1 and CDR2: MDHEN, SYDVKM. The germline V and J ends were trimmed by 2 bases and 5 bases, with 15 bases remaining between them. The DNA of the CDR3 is TGTGCCAGCAGTTTAAGGGCTTCGCGGAGGTATGGCTACACCTTC. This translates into CASSLRASRRYGYTF.

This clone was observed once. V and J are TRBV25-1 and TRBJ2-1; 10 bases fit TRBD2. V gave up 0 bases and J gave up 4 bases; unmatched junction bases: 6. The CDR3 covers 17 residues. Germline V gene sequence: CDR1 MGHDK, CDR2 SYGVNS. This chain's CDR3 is CASSEYSSGSPYNEQFF. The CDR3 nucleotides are TGTGCCAGCAGTGAATACTCTAGCGGGAGCCCTTACAATGAGCAGTTCTTC.

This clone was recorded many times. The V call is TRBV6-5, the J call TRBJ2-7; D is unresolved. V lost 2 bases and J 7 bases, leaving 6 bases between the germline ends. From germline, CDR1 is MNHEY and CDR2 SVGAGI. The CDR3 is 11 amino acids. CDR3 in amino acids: CASSYMEEQYF. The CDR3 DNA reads TGTGCCAGCAGTTACATGGAGGAGCAGTACTTC.

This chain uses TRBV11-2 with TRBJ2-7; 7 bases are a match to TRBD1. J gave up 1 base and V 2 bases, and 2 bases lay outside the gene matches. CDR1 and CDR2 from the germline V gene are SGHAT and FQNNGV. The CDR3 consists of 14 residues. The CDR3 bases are TGTGCCAGCAGCTTATGGACAGGTTCCTACGAGCAGTACTTC. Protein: CASSLWTGSYEQYF.

CDR3 bases: TGTGCCAGCAGTGTGGGACAGGGGGCCTCGGGGCAGGAGACCCAGTACTTC. This encodes CASSVGQGASGQETQYF. This sequence joins TRBV6-1 and TRBJ2-5; 12 bases agree with TRBD1. The CDR3 has 17 residues. Trimming at V came to 4 bases and at J to 5 bases, leaving 11 bases not matched to a gene. The germline V gene encodes CDR1 MNHNS and CDR2 SASEGT.

The CDR3: CASSPPGLGSYNEQFF. CDR3 nucleotide sequence: TGTGCCAGCAGCCCCCCGGGACTAGGGTCCTACAATGAGCAGTTCTTC. The V call is TRBV7-2, the J call TRBJ2-1, with 8 bases fitting TRBD2. This CDR3 spans 16 amino acids. Germline lookup yields CDR1 SGHTA and CDR2 FQGNSA. Losses at the gene ends were 5 bases for V and 1 base for J; bases not matched to a gene: 7.

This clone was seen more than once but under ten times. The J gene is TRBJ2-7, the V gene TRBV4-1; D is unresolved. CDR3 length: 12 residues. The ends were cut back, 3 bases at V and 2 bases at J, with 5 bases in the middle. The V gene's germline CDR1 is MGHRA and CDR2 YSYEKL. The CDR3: CASSHSPYEQYF. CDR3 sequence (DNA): TGCGCCAGCAGCCATTCGCCCTACGAGCAGTACTTC.

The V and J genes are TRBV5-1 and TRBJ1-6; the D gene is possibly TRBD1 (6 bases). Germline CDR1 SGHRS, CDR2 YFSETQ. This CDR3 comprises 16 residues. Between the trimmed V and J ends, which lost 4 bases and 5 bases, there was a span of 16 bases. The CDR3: CASSLVTGNNNSPLHF. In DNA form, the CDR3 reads TGCGCCAGCAGCCTAGTCACAGGGAACAATAATTCACCCCTCCACTTT.

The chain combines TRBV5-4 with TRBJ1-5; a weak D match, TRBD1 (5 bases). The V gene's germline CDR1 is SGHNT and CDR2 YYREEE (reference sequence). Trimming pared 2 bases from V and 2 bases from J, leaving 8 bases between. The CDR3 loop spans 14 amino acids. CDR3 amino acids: CASSFRGGNQPQHF. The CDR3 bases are TGTGCCAGCAGCTTCCGAGGGGGCAATCAGCCCCAGCATTTT.

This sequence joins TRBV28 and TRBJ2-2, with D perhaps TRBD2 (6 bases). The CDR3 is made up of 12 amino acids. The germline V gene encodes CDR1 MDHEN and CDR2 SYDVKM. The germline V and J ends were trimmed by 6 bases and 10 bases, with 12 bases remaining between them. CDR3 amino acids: CASRAGRMELFF. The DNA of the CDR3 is TGTGCCAGCAGGGCGGGACGAATGGAGCTGTTTTTT.

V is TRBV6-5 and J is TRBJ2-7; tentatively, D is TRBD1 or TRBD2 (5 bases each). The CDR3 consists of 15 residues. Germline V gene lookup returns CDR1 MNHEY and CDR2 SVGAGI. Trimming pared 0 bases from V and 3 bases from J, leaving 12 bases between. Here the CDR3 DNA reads TGTGCCAGCAGTTACTCAGGGACGGCCCTCTACGAGCAGTACTTC. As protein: CASSYSGTALYEQYF.

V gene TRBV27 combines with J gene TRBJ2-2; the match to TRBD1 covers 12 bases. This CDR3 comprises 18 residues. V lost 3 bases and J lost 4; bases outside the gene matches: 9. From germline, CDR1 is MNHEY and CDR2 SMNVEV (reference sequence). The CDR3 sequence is CASSFWSGQGAGTGELFF. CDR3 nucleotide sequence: TGTGCCAGCAGTTTCTGGTCGGGACAGGGGGCCGGCACCGGGGAGCTGTTTTTT.

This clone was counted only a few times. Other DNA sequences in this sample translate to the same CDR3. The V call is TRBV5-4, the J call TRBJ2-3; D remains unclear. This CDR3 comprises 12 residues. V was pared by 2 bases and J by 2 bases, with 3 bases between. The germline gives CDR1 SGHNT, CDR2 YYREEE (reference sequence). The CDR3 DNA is TGTGCCAGCAGCTTCTCCACAGATACGCAGTATTTT. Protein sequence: CASSFSTDTQYF.

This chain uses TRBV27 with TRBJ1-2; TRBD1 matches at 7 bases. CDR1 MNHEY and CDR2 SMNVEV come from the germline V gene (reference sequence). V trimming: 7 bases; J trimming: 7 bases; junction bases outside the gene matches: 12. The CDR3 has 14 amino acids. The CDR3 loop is CASTRQGGGGGYTF. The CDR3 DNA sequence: TGTGCCAGCACCCGACAGGGTGGAGGTGGTGGCTACACCTTC.

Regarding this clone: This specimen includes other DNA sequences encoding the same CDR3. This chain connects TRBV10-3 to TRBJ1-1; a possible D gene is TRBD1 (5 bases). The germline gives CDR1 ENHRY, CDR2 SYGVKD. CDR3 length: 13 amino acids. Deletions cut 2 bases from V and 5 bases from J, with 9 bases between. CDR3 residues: CAISERGETEAFF. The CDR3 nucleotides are TGTGCCATCAGTGAGCGGGGGGAGACTGAAGCTTTCTTT.

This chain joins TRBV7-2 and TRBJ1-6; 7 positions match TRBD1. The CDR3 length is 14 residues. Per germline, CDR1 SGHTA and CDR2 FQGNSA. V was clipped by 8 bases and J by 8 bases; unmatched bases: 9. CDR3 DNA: TGTGCCAGCCAAACGGGCAGGGGGTATTCACCCCTCCACTTT. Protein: CASQTGRGYSPLHF.

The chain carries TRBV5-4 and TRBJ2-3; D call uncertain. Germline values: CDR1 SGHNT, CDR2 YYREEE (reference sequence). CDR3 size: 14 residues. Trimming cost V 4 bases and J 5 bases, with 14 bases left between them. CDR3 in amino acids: CASSLGGAGDTQYF. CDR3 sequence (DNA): TGTGCCAGCAGCCTCGGCGGAGCAGGAGATACGCAGTATTTT.

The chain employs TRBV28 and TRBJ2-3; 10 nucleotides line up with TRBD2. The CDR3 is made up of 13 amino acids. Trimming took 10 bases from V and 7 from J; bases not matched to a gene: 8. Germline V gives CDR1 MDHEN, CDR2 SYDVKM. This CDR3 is CAIERGGTYTQYF. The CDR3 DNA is TGTGCCATCGAGCGGGGGGGTACGTATACGCAGTATTTT.

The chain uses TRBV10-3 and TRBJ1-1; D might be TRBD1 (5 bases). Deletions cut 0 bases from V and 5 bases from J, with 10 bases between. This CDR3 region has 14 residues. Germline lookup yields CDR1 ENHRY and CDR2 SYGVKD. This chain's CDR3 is CAISESFGGTEAFF. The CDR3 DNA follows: TGTGCCATCAGTGAGTCCTTCGGGGGGACTGAAGCTTTCTTT.

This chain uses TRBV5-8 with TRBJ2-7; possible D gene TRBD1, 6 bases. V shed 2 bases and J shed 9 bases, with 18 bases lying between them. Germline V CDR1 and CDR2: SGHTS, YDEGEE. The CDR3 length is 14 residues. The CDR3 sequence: CASSLRAGAVVQYF. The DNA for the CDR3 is TGTGCCAGCAGCTTACGGGCAGGGGCGGTGGTGCAGTACTTC.

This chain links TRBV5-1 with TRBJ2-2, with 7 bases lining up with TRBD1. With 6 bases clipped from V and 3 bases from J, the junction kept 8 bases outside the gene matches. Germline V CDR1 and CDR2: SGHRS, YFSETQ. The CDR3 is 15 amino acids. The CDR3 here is CASTQQGRDTGELFF. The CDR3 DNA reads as TGCGCCAGCACTCAACAGGGGCGAGACACCGGGGAGCTGTTTTTT.

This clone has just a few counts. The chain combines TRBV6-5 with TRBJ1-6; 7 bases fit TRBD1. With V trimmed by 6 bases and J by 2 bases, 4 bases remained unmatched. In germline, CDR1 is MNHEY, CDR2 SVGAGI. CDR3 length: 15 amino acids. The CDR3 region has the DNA TGTGCCAGCAGAGCCGGGACAGCCTATAATTCACCCCTCCACTTT. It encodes CASRAGTAYNSPLHF.

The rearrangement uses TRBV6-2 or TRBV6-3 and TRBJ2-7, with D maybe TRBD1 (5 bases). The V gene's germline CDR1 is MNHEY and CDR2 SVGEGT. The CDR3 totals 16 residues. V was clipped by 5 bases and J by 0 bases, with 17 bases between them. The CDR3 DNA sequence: TGTGCCAGCAGTCCCATCCTCGGCCAGGGCTCCTACGAGCAGTACTTC. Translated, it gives CASSPILGQGSYEQYF.

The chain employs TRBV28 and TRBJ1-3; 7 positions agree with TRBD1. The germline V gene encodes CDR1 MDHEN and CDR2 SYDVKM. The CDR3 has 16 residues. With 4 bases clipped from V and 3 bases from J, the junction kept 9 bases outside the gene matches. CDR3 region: CASSSTGVGNGNTIYF. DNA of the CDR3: TGTGCCAGCAGTTCTACAGGGGTCGGGAATGGAAACACCATATATTTT.

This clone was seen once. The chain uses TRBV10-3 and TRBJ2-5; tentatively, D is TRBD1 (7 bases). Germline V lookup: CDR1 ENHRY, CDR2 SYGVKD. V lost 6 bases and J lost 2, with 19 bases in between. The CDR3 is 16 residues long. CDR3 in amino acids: CAISSQGSAGQETQYF. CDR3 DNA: TGTGCCATCAGCTCACAGGGGTCGGCGGGGCAAGAGACCCAGTACTTC.